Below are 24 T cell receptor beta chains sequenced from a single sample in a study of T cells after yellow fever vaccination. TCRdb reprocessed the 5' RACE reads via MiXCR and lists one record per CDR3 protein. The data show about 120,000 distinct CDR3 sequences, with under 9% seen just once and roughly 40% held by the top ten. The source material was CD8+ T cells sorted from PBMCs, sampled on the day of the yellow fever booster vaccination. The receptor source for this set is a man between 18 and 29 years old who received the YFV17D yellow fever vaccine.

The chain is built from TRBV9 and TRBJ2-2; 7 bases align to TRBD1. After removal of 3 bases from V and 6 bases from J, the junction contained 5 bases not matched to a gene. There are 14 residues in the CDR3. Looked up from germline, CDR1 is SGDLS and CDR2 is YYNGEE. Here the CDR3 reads CASSADRVAGELFF. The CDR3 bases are TGTGCCAGCAGCGCCGACAGGGTGGCCGGGGAGCTGTTTTTT.

CDR3 in amino acids: CASSVGQASYEQYF. CDR3 nucleotides: TGTGCCAGCAGTGTTGGACAGGCCTCCTACGAGCAGTACTTC. The rearrangement joins TRBV6-6 to TRBJ2-7; 7 bases line up with TRBD1. CDR1 and CDR2 (germline): MNHNY, SVGAGI (reference sequence). V lost 5 bases and J lost 0; bases outside the gene matches: 4. The length of the CDR3 is 14 residues.

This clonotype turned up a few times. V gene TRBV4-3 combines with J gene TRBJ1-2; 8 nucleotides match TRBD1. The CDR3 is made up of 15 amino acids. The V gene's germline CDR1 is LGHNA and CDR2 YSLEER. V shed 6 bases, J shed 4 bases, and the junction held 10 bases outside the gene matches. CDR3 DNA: TGCGCCAGCAGTCCAGGACAGGGCTTAGGCTATGGCTACACCTTC. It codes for CASSPGQGLGYGYTF.

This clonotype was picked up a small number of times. As DNA, the CDR3 is TGTGCCAGCAGTGCCACCCCAGGGCTGAATTCACCCCTCCACTTT. Residues: CASSATPGLNSPLHF. This rearrangement joins TRBV25-1 to TRBJ1-6, with a possible D match to TRBD1 (5 bases). V lost 4 bases and J lost 7, with 14 bases in between. This CDR3 has 15 amino acids. Germline CDR1 and CDR2: MGHDK and SYGVNS.

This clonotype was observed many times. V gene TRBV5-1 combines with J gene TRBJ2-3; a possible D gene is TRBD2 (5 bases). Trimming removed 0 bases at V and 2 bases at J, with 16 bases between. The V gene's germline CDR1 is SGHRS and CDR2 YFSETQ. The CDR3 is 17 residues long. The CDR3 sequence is CASSLVGGRASTDTQYF. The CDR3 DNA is TGCGCCAGCAGCTTGGTAGGAGGCCGTGCTTCCACAGATACGCAGTATTTT. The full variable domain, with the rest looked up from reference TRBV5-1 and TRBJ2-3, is KAGVTQTPRYLIKTRGQQVTLSCSPISGHRSVSWYQQTPGQGLQFLFEYFSETQRNKGNFPGRFSGRQFSNSRSEMNVSTLELGDSALYLCASSLVGGRASTDTQYFGPGTRLTVL.

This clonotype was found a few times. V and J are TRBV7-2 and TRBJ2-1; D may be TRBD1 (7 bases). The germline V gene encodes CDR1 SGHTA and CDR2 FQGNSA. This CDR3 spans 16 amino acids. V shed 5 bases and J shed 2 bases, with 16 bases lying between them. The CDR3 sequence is CASSPQGERAYNEQFF. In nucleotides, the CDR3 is TGTGCCAGCAGCCCGCAGGGGGAGCGGGCCTACAATGAGCAGTTCTTC.

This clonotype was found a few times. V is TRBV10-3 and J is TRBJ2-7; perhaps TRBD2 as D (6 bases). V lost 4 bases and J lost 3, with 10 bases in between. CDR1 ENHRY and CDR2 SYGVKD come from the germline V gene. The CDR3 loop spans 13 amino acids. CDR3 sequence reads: CAISAGDFYEQYV. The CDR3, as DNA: TGTGCCATCAGTGCGGGGGACTTCTACGAGCAGTACGTC.

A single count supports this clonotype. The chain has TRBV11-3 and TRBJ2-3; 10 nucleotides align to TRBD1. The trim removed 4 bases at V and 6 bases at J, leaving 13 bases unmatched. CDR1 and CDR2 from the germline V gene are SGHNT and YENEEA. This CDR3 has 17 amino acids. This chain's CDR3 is CASSSVTGGAADDTQYF. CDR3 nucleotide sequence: TGTGCCAGCAGCTCGGTGACAGGGGGCGCCGCCGACGATACGCAGTATTTT.

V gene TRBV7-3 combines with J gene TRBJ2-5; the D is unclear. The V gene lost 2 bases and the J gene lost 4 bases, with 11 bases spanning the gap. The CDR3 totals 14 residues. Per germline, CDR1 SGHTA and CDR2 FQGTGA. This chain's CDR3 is CASSLGPWGETQYF. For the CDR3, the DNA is TGTGCCAGCAGCTTAGGTCCTTGGGGAGAGACCCAGTACTTC.

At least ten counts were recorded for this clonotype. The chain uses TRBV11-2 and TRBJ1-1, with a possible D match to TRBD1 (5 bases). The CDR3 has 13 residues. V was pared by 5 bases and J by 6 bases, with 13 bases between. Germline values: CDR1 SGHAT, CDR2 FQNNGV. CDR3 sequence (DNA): TGTGCCAGCAGCCCAATTACAGGTTCTGAAGCTTTCTTT. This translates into CASSPITGSEAFF.

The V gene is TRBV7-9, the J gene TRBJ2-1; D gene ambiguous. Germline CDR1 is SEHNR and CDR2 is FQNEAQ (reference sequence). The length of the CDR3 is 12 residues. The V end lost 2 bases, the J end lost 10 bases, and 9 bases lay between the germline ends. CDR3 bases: TGTGCCAGCAGCTTACGATCAGCGGAGCAGTTCTTC. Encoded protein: CASSLRSAEQFF.

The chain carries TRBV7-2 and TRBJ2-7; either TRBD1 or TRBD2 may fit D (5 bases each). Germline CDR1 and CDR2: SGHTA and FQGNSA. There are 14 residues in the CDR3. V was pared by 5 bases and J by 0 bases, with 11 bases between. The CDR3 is CASSPSGTSYEQYV. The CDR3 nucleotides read TGTGCCAGCAGCCCCTCCGGGACCTCCTACGAGCAGTACGTC.

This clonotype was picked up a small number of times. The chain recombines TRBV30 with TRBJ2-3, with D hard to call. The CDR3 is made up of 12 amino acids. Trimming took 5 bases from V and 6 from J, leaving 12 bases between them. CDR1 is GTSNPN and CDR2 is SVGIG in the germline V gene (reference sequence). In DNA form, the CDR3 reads TGTGCCTGGGGTTGGTTAGGGGATACGCAGTATTTT. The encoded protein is CAWGWLGDTQYF.

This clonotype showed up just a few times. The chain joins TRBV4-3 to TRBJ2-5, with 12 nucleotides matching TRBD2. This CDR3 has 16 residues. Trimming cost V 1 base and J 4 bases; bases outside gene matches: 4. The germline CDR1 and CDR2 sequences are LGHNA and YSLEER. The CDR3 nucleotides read TGCGCCAGCAGCCAAGGACTAGCGGGGGAGGGAGAGACCCAGTACTTC. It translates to CASSQGLAGEGETQYF.

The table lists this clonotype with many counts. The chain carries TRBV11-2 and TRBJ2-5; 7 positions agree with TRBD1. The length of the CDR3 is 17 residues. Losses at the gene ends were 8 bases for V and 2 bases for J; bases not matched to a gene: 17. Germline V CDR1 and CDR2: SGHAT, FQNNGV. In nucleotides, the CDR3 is TGTGCCAGCCTAACAGGGGATTCCCCAATCTTTCAAGAGACCCAGTACTTC. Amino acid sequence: CASLTGDSPIFQETQYF.

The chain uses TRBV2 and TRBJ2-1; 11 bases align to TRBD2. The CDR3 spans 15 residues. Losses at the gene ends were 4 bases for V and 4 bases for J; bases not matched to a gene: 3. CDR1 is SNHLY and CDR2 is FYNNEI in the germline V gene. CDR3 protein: CASSGGLAVYNEQFF. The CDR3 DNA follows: TGTGCCAGCAGTGGGGGACTAGCGGTATACAATGAGCAGTTCTTC.

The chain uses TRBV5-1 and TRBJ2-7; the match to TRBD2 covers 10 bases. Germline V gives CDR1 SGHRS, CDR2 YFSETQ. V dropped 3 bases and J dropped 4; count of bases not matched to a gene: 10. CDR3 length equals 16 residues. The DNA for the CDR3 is TGCGCCAGCAGCTCAGGACTAGCGGAGAAATCATACGAGCAGTACTTC. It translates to CASSSGLAEKSYEQYF. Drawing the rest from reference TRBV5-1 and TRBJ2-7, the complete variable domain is KAGVTQTPRYLIKTRGQQVTLSCSPISGHRSVSWYQQTPGQGLQFLFEYFSETQRNKGNFPGRFSGRQFSNSRSEMNVSTLELGDSALYLCASSSGLAEKSYEQYFGPGTRLTVT.

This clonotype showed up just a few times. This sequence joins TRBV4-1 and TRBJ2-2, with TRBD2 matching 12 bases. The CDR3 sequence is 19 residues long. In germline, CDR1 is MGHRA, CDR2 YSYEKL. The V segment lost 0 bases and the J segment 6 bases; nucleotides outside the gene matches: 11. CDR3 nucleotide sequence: TGCGCCAGCAGCCAAGATCCGACTAGCGGGGGAGGCTATCCCGGGGAGCTGTTTTTT. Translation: CASSQDPTSGGGYPGELFF.

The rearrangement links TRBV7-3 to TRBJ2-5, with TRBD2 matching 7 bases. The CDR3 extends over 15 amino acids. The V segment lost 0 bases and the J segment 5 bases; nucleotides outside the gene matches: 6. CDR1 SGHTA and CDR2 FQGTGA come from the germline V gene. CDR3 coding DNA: TGTGCCAGCAGCTTAACGGGACTAAAATTGGAGACCCAGTACTTC. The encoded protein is CASSLTGLKLETQYF.

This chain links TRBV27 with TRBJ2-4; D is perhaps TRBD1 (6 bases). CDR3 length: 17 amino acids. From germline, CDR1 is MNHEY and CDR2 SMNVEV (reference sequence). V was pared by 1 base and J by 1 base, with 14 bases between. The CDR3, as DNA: TGTGCCAGCAGTTTATACGATCAGGGGTGGGCCAAAAACATTCAGTACTTC. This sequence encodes CASSLYDQGWAKNIQYF.

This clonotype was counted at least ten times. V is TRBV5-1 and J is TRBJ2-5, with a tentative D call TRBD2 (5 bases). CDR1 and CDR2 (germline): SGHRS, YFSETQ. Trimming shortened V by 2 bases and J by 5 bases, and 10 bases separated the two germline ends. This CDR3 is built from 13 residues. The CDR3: CASSFTGLETQYF. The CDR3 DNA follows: TGCGCCAGCAGCTTTACGGGGTTGGAGACCCAGTACTTC.

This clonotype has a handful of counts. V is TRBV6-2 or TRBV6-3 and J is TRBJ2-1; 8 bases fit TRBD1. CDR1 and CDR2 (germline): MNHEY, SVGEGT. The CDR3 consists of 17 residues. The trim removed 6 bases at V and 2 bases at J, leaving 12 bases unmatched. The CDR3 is CASSDRTGLLTYNEQFF. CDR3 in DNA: TGTGCCAGCAGCGATAGGACAGGGCTGTTGACCTACAATGAGCAGTTCTTC.

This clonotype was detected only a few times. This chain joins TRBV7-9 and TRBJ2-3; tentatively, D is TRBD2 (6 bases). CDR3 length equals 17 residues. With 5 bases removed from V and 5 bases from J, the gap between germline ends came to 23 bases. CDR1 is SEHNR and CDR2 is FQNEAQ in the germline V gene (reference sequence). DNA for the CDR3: TGTGCCAGCAGCCGGAGGCGCCGGGACTTACATCGAGATACGCAGTATTTT. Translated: CASSRRRRDLHRDTQYF.

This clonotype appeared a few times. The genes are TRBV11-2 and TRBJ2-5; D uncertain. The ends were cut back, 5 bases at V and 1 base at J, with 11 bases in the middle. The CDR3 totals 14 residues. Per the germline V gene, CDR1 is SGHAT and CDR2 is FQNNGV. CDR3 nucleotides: TGTGCCAGCAGCATTCAGTTATCCCAAGAGACCCAGTACTTC. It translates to CASSIQLSQETQYF.